The entry that follows covers one T cell receptor (beta chain) sequence. Its antigen is as yet unknown. The entry originates in a study of T cell repertoires in cytomegalovirus infection. Study summary: Both CMV infection and a matching HLA type were indicated by public TCR beta signatures.

Study findings and constraints: HLA-C-restricted TCR beta clonotypes specific for CMV led the ex vivo response. CMV carriers with the relevant HLA were identified by cumulative public TCR beta family frequency.

CDR1 and CDR2 (germline): LGHNT, FRNRAP. V lost 2 bases and J 4 bases, leaving 11 bases between the germline ends. The CDR3 runs to 14 residues. Each CDR3 protein is one row after TCRdb ran MiXCR on the reads. The table shows around 740,000 distinct CDR3 sequences, with approximately 40% occurring only once. The V call is TRBV12-5, the J call TRBJ1-1; D uncertain. This receptor was taken from a human donor in good health (CMV status not recorded). Some clones in this sample may be carry-over from other donors' samples. Input material: PBMCs. In nucleotides, the CDR3 is TGTGCTAGTGGTTTGTTTGGGGAGACCACTGAAGCTTTCTTT. This translates into CASGLFGETTEAFF.